These 2 T cell receptor beta chains were all obtained from the same sample, sequenced in a study of blood T cell repertoires in COVID-19. The protocol was immunoSEQ multiplex PCR, while the TCRdb copy is restricted to in-frame clones and leaves out a portion. The profile shows roughly 230,000 clones, 84% of them singletons. The sequenced material came from peripheral blood. The origin of the receptors is a man aged 50-59 years with acute or convalescent COVID-19.

V and J are TRBV7-9 and TRBJ1-5; D is perhaps TRBD1 (6 bases). The CDR3 consists of 14 residues. V was pared by 5 bases and J by 0 bases, with 8 bases between. Germline V gene sequence: CDR1 SEHNR, CDR2 FQNEAQ (reference sequence). CDR3 in amino acids: CASSQGGSNQPQHF. CDR3 DNA: TGTGCCAGCAGCCAAGGGGGTAGCAATCAGCCCCAGCATTTT.

The chain combines TRBV24-1 with TRBJ2-1, with D perhaps matching TRBD2 (5 bases). Trimming shortened V by 5 bases and J by 9 bases, and 22 bases separated the two germline ends. Germline assignment: CDR1 KGHDR and CDR2 SFDVKD. CDR3 length equals 16 residues. The CDR3, as DNA: TGTGCCACCAGTGGTGCCCGGTGGGGAGCCCAAAGTGAGCAGTTCTTC. This sequence encodes CATSGARWGAQSEQFF.